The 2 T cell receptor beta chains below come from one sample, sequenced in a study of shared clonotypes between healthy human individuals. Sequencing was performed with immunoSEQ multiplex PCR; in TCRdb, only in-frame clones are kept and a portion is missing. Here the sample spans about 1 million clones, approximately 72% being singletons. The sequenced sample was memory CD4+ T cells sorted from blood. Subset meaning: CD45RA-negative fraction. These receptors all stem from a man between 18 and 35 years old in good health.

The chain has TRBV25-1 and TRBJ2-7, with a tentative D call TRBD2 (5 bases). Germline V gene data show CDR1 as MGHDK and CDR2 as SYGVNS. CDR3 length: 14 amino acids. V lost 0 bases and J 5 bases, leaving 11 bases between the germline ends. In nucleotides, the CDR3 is TGTGCCAGCAGTGAATATACTAGGGTCCACGAGCAGTACTTC. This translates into CASSEYTRVHEQYF.

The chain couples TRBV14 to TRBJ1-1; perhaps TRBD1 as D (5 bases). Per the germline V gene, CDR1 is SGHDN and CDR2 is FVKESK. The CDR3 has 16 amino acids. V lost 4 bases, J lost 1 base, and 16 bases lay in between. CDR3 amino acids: CASSLGRGLRNTEAFF. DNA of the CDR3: TGTGCCAGCAGCCTCGGAAGGGGACTAAGGAACACTGAAGCTTTCTTT. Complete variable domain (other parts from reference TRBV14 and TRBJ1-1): EAGVTQFPSHSVIEKGQTVTLRCDPISGHDNLYWYRRVMGKEIKFLLHFVKESKQDESGMPNNRFLAERTGGTYSTLKVQPAELEDSGVYFCASSLGRGLRNTEAFFGQGTRLTVV.